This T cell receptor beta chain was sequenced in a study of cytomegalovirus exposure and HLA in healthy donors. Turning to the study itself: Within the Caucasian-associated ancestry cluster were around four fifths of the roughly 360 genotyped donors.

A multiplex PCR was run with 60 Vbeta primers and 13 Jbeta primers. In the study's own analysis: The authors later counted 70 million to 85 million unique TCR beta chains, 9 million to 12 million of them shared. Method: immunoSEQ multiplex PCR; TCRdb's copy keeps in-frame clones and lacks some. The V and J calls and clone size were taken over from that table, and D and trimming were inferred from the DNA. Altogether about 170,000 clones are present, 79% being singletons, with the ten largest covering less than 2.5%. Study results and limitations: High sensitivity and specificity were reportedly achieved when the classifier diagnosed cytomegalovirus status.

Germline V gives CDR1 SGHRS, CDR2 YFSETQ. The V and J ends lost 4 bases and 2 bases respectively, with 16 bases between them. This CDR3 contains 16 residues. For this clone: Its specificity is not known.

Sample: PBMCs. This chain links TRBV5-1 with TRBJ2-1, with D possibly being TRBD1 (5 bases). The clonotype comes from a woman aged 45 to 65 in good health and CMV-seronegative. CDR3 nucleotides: TGCGCCAGCAGCCCCCTCCTGGGGCCCCCCTACAATGAGCAGTTCTTC. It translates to CASSPLLGPPYNEQFF.